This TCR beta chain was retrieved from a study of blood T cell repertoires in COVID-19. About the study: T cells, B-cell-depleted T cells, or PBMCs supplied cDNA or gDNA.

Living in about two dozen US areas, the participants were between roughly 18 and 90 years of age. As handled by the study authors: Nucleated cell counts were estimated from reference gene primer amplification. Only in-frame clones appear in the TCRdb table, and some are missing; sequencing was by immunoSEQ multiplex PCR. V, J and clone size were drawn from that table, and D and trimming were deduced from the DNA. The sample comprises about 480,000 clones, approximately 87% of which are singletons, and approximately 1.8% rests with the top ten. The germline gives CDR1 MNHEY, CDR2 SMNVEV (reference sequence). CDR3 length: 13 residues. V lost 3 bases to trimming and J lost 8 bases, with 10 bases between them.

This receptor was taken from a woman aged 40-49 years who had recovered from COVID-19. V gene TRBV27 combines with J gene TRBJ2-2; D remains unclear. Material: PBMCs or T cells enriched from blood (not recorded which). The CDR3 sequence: CASSLSAGGELFF. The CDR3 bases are TGTGCCAGCAGTTTGTCAGCCGGGGGGGAGCTGTTTTTT.